The entry below gives a single TCR beta chain sequence along with its context. At one of its ends the junction is not consistent with the germline gene, which may arise from a read error. The data are from a study of cytomegalovirus exposure and HLA in healthy donors. The PCR employed 60 Vbeta primers together with 13 Jbeta primers. Libraries were prepared by immunoSEQ multiplex PCR; TCRdb keeps only in-frame clonotypes and omits some of them. The sample data list under 60,000 clones. The sample comprised PBMCs. This clonotype was sampled from a young woman in good health and CMV-seropositive.

For the CDR3, the DNA is TGTGCCGGGAGCCTAGGACTAGCGGGGGTCTACGAGCAGTACTTC. Translating it yields CAGSLGLAGVYEQYF. The chain joins TRBV30 to TRBJ2-7, with 13 bases aligning to TRBD2. CDR3 length: 15 amino acids. Per the germline V gene, CDR1 is GTSNPN and CDR2 is SVGIG (reference sequence).